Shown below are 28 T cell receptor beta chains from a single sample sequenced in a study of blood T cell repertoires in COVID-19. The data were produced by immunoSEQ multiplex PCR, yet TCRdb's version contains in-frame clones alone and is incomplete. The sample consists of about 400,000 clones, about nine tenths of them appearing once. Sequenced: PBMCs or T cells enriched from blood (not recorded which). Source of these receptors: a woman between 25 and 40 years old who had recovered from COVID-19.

The CDR3 nucleotides are TGTGCCAGCAGCTCCACTAGCGGTGCAGATACGCAGTATTTT. Protein sequence: CASSSTSGADTQYF. The rearrangement joins TRBV7-3 to TRBJ2-3, with 8 bases fitting TRBD2. Germline CDR1 reads SGHTA; CDR2 reads FQGTGA. Trimming at V came to 4 bases and at J to 4 bases, leaving 4 bases not matched to a gene. The CDR3 runs to 14 residues.

Here the CDR3 DNA reads TGTGCCAGCAGTTTAGCGGGGGGGCCGACAGATACGCAGTATTTT. Translating it yields CASSLAGGPTDTQYF. This chain uses TRBV6-5 with TRBJ2-3; TRBD2 matches at 11 bases. J lost 3 bases, V lost 4 bases, and 3 bases had no gene match. CDR1 is MNHEY and CDR2 is SVGAGI in the germline V gene. CDR3 length equals 15 residues.

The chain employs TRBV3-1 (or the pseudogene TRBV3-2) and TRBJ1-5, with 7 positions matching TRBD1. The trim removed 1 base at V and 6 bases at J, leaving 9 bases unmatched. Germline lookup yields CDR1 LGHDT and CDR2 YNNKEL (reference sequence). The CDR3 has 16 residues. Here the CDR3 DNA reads TGTGCCAGCAGCCAAGGGCCGCAGGGGGGAGCTCAGCCCCAGCATTTT. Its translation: CASSQGPQGGAQPQHF.

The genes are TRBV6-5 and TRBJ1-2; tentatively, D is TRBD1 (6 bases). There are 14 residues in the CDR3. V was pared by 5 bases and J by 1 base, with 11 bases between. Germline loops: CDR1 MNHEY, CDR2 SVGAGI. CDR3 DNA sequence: TGTGCCAGCAGTCCCCGGACAGTTAACTATGGCTACACCTTC. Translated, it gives CASSPRTVNYGYTF.

The CDR3 is CASSLSDSGNTEAFF. The DNA for the CDR3 is TGTGCCAGCAGCTTAAGTGATTCGGGGAACACTGAAGCTTTCTTT. This sequence joins TRBV11-2 and TRBJ1-1; D gene unclear. Germline CDR1 and CDR2: SGHAT and FQNNGV. The CDR3 runs to 15 residues. The V gene lost 2 bases and the J gene lost 1 base, with 11 bases spanning the gap.

CDR3 in amino acids: CASSFRGETYEQYF. DNA of the CDR3: TGTGCCAGCAGTTTTCGGGGGGAGACCTACGAGCAGTACTTC. The J gene is TRBJ2-7, the V gene TRBV28; TRBD2 aligns across 7 bases. The CDR3 is 14 residues long. Trimming cost V 3 bases and J 2 bases; bases outside gene matches: 4. Germline CDR1 is MDHEN and CDR2 is SYDVKM. Full variable domain (outside the CDR3, taken from reference TRBV28 and TRBJ2-7): DVKVTQSSRYLVKRTGEKVFLECVQDMDHENMFWYRQDPGLGLRLIYFSYDVKMKEKGDIPEGYSVSREKKERFSLILESASTNQTSMYLCASSFRGETYEQYFGPGTRLTVT.

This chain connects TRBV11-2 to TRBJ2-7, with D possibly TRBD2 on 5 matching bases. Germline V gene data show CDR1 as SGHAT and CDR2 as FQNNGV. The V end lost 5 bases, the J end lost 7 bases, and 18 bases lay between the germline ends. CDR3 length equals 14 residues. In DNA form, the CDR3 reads TGTGCCAGCAGCACCAGACGGACTCCGAGTGAGCAGTACTTC. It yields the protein CASSTRRTPSEQYF.

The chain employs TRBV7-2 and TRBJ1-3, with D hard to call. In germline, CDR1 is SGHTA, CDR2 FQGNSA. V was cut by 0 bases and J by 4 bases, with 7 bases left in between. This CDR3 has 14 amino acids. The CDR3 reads CASSLARGGNTIYF. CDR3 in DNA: TGTGCCAGCAGCTTAGCTCGGGGAGGAAACACCATATATTTT.

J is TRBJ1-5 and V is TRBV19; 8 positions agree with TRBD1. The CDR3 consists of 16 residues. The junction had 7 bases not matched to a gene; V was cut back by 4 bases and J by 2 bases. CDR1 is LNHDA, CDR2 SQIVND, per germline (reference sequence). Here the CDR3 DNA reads TGTGCCAGTAGTACCCACCAGGGGGCTGGCAATCAGCCCCAGCATTTT. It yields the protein CASSTHQGAGNQPQHF.

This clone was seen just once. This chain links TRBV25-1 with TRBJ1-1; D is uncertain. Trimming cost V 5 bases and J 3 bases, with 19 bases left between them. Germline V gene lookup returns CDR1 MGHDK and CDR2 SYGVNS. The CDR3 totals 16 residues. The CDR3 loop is CASSKEGSSRDTEAFF. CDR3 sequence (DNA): TGTGCCAGCAGTAAGGAGGGTTCCTCCCGGGACACTGAAGCTTTCTTT.

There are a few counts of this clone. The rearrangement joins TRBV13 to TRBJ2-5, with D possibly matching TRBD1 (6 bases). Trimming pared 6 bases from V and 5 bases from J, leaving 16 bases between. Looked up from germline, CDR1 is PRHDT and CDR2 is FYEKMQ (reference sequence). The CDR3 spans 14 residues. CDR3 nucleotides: TGTGCCAGCAGTCAACAGGGTTGGGGCGAGACCCAGTACTTC. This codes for CASSQQGWGETQYF.

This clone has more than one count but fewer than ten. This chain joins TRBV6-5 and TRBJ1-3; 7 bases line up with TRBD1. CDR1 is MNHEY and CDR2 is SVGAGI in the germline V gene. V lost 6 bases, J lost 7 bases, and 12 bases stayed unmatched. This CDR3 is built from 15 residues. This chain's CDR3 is CASSLSHEGANTIYF. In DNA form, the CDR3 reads TGTGCCAGCAGCCTAAGTCATGAGGGGGCGAACACCATATATTTT.

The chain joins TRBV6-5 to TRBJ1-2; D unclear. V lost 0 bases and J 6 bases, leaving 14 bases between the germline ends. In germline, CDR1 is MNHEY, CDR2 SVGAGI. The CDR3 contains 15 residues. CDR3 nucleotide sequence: TGTGCCAGCAGTTACTCGAGAGGCACATTGGATGGCTACACCTTC. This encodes CASSYSRGTLDGYTF.

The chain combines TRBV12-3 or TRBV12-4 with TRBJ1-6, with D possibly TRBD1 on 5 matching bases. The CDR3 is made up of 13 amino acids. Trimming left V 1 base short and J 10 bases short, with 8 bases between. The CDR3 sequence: CASSLGGESPLHF. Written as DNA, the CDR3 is TGTGCCAGCAGTTTAGGGGGGGAATCACCCCTCCACTTT.

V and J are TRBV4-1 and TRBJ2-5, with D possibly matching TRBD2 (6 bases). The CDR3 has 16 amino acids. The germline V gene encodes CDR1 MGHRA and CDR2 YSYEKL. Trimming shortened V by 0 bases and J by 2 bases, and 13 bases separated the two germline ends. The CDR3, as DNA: TGCGCCAGCAGCCAAGATGTCAGCGGGTTACAAGAGACCCAGTACTTC. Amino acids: CASSQDVSGLQETQYF.

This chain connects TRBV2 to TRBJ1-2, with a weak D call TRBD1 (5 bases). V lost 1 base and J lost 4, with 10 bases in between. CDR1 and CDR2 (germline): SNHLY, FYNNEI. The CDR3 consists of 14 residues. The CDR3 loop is CASSEVGESYGYTF. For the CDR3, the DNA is TGTGCCAGCAGTGAAGTAGGGGAATCCTATGGCTACACCTTC.

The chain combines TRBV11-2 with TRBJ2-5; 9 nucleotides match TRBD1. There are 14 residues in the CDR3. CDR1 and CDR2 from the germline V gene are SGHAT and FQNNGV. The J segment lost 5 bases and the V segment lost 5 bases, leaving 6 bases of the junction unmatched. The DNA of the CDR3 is TGTGCCAGCAGCCCTGGGACAGGGCCTGAGACCCAGTACTTC. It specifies CASSPGTGPETQYF.

The CDR3 protein is CSVESSGRNYGYTF. Written as DNA, the CDR3 is TGCAGCGTTGAGTCTTCTGGCAGGAACTATGGCTACACCTTC. The V and J genes are TRBV29-1 and TRBJ1-2; D is undetermined. Deletions cut 3 bases from V and 2 bases from J, with 13 bases between. The CDR3 is made up of 14 amino acids. Germline CDR1 reads SQVTM; CDR2 reads ANQGSEA. The whole variable domain, remainder taken from reference TRBV29-1 and TRBJ1-2, is SAVISQKPSRDICQRGTSLTIQCQVDSQVTMMFWYRQQPGQSLTLIATANQGSEATYESGFVIDKFPISRPNLTFSTLTVSNMSPEDSSIYLCSVESSGRNYGYTFGSGTRLTVV.

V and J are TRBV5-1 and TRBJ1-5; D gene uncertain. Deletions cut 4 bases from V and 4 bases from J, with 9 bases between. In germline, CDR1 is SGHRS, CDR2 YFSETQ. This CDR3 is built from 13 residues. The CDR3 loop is CASSLEVNQPQHF. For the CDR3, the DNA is TGCGCCAGCAGCCTTGAGGTGAATCAGCCCCAGCATTTT. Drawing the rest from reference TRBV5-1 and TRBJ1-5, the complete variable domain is KAGVTQTPRYLIKTRGQQVTLSCSPISGHRSVSWYQQTPGQGLQFLFEYFSETQRNKGNFPGRFSGRQFSNSRSEMNVSTLELGDSALYLCASSLEVNQPQHFGDGTRLSIL.

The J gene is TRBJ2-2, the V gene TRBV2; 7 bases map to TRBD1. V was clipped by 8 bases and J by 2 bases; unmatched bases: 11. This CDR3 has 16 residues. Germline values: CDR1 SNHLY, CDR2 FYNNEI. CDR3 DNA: TGTGCCAGCTGGAGCACGGGACAGACAAACACCGGGGAGCTGTTTTTT. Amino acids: CASWSTGQTNTGELFF.

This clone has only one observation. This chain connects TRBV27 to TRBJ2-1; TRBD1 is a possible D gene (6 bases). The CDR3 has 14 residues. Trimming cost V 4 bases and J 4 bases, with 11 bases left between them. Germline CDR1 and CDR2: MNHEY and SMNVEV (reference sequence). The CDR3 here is CASSYTGKYNEQFF. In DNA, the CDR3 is TGTGCCAGCAGTTACACAGGGAAATACAATGAGCAGTTCTTC.

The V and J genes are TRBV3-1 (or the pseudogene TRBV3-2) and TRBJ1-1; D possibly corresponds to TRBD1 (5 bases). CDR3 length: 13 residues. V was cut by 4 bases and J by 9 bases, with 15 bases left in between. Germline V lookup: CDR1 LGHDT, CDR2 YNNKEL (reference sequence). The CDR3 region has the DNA TGTGCCAGCAGCCCGACAGAGTACCTTCAAGCTTTCTTT. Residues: CASSPTEYLQAFF.

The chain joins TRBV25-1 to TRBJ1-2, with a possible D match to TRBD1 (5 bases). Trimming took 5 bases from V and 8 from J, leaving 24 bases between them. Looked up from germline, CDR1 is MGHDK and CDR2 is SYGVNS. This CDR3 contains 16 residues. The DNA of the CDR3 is TGTGCCAGCAGTCGCGGCGTTGGGGGGGGGAGAGGAGGCTACACCTTC. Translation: CASSRGVGGGRGGYTF.

The CDR3 bases are TGTGCCAGCAGAGAAAAAGGACTAGCGGGTCTCGATGAGCAGTTCTTC. Translating gives CASREKGLAGLDEQFF. This chain links TRBV2 with TRBJ2-1; 11 nucleotides match TRBD2. The CDR3 sequence is 16 residues long. Per the germline V gene, CDR1 is SNHLY and CDR2 is FYNNEI. The junction had 12 bases not matched to a gene; V was cut back by 6 bases and J by 8 bases.

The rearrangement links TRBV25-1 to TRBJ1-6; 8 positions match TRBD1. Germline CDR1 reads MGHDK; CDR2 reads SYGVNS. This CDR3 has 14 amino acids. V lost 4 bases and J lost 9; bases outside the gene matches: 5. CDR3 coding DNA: TGTGCCAGCAGTGGGGCAGGGGGCACTTCACCCCTCCACTTT. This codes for CASSGAGGTSPLHF.

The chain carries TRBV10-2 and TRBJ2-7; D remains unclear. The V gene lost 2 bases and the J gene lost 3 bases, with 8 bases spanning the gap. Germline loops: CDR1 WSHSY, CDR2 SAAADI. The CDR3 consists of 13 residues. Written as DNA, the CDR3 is TGCGCCAGCAGTGAGAACAGCTTCTACGAGCAGTACTTC. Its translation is CASSENSFYEQYF.

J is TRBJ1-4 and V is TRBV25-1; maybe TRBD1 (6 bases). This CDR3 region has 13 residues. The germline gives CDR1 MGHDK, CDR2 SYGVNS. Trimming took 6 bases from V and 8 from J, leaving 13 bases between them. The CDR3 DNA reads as TGTGCCAGCAGACCGGGACACCGAGAAAAACTGTTTTTT. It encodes CASRPGHREKLFF. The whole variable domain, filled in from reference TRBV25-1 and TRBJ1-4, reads EADIYQTPRYLVIGTGKKITLECSQTMGHDKMYWYQQDPGMELHLIHYSYGVNSTEKGDLSSESTVSRIRTEHFPLTLESARPSHTSQYLCASRPGHREKLFFGSGTQLSVL.

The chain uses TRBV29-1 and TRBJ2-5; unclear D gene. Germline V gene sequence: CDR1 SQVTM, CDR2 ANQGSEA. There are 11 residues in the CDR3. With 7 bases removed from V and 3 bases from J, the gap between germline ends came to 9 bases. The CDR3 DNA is TGCAGCGCTGCGCTGAAAGAGACCCAGTACTTC. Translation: CSAALKETQYF.